This is a list of T cell receptor beta chains from one sample in a study of PD-1 blockade in classical Hodgkin lymphoma. Produced via immunoSEQ multiplex PCR; TCRdb's table is partial and in-frame only. The sample shows fewer than 90,000 clones, roughly 91% of them seen only once. Sequences were derived from peripheral blood mononuclear cells (PBMCs), sampled at baseline. Every receptor here comes from a human donor with classical Hodgkin lymphoma. CDR3s include the opening cysteine and the closing phenylalanine or tryptophan. Not every row has a clone size; where given, it reads once, few, many or a size class.

v_call	clone_size	j_call	cdr3_aa
TRBV4-3	NA	TRBJ2-1	CASSQETGLAINEQFF
TRBV9	NA	TRBJ2-7	CASSVGTDYLREQYF
TRBV7-9	NA	TRBJ1-4	CASSLDQLKPNEKLFF
TRBV4-3	NA	TRBJ2-1	CASSQEGTAYNEQFF
TRBV7-9	NA	TRBJ2-1	CASSSDRGPSIVFF
TRBV6-5	NA	TRBJ2-7	CASSYRAGGNEQYF
TRBV29-1	once	TRBJ2-3	CSVDLRGQQDTQYF
TRBV4-3	NA	TRBJ2-7	CASSHTSATGLEQYF
TRBV6-6	NA	TRBJ2-7	CASRKLAGVGEQYF
TRBV11-2	NA	TRBJ1-1	CASSLASGTGGGRDTEAFF
TRBV9	once	TRBJ1-4	CASSPGDSATNEKLFF
TRBV15	NA	TRBJ2-7	CATSRDSLYEQYF
TRBV13	NA	TRBJ2-1	CASSLSRGEVYNEQFF
TRBV6-6	NA	TRBJ1-1	CASSYKRDGTEAFF
TRBV2	NA	TRBJ2-2	CAGRRDTGELFF
TRBV4-1	NA	TRBJ1-4	CASSHNMDRGEKLFF
TRBV7-9	NA	TRBJ2-2	CASSLGLGTFGTGELFF
TRBV7-8	NA	TRBJ2-5	CASSLVGGLQETQYF
TRBV27	NA	TRBJ2-3	CASNPYAGASTDTQYF
TRBV7-8	NA	TRBJ2-2	CASSLAPRESTGELFF
TRBV18	NA	TRBJ2-5	CASSPYRNTAQETQYF
TRBV12-5	NA	TRBJ2-1	CASVEEILNEQFF
TRBV19	NA	TRBJ1-2	CASSTLGQLNYGYTF
TRBV5-1	NA	TRBJ1-1	CASSSPEGSSTEAFF
TRBV30	NA	TRBJ2-5	CATDRRGGGETQYF
TRBV28	NA	TRBJ1-1	CASTRGGQVEAFF
TRBV2	NA	TRBJ1-1	CASSNRVVLNTEAFF
TRBV10-3	NA	TRBJ2-3	CAISRDSNPSTDTQYF
TRBV25-1	few	TRBJ2-2	CASSASTGELFF
TRBV7-9	NA	TRBJ2-2	CASSSGLLAGEAGELFF
TRBV5-1	NA	TRBJ1-1	CASSPRPGTSNTEAFF
TRBV12-5	NA	TRBJ2-5	CASGEGQGQGETQYF
TRBV2	NA	TRBJ1-1	CASSESQGAWTEAFF
TRBV5-6	NA	TRBJ2-5	CASSLGGASGETQYF
TRBV29-1	NA	TRBJ1-1	CSVQGPNTEAFF
TRBV7-2	NA	TRBJ2-7	CASSLRPYEQYF
TRBV18	NA	TRBJ1-1	CASSPPLDTEAFF
TRBV5-1	NA	TRBJ1-1	CASTTSRTGMNTEAFF
TRBV7-3	NA	TRBJ2-3	CASSSTGSYTDTQYF
TRBV6-5	NA	TRBJ2-3	CASSSNSRDTQYF
TRBV6-5	NA	TRBJ2-7	CASGRYSYEQYF
TRBV7-7	NA	TRBJ2-2	CASSLGLGATGELFF